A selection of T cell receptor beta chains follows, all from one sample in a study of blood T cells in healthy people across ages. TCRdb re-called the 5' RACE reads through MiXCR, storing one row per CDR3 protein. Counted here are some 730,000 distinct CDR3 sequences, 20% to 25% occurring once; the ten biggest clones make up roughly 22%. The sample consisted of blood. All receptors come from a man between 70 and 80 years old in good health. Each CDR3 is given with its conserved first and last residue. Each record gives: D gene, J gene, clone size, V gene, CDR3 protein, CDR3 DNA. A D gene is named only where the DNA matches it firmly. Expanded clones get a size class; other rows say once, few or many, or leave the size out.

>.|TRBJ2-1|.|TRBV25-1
CASSEWGDTTYNEQFF
TGTGCCAGCAGTGAATGGGGGGACACCACCTACAATGAGCAGTTCTTC
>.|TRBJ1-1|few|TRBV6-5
CASSYGRRGNTEAFF
TGTGCCAGCAGTTACGGACGGAGAGGAAACACTGAAGCTTTCTTT
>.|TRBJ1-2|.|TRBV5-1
CASSLEVDSGRNYGYTF
TGCGCCAGCAGCTTGGAAGTAGATTCGGGACGGAACTATGGCTACACCTTC
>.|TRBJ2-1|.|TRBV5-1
CASSLYLAGANEQFF
TGCGCCAGCAGCTTGTACCTAGCAGGGGCCAATGAACAGTTCTTC
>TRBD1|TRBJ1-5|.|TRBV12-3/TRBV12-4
CASRHNPGTDVDNQPQHF
TGTGCCAGCAGACACAACCCCGGGACAGACGTCGATAATCAGCCCCAGCATTTT
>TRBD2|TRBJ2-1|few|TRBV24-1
CATSAAGGRYNEQFF
TGTGCCACCAGTGCGGCGGGAGGCCGCTACAATGAGCAGTTCTTC
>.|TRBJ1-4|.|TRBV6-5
CASSYSNTPTNEKLFF
TGTGCCAGCAGTTACTCGAACACGCCAACTAATGAAAAACTGTTTTTT
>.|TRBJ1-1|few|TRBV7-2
CASSLRLGDIQTEAFF
TGTGCCAGCAGCCTCCGACTAGGGGACATTCAAACTGAAGCTTTCTTT
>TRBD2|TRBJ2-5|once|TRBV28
CASTGLAVETQYF
TGTGCCAGCACGGGACTAGCAGTAGAGACCCAGTACTTC
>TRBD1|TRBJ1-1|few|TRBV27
CASSLGTGMRMRAFF
TGTGCCAGCAGTTTAGGGACAGGGATGAGAATGAGAGCTTTCTTT
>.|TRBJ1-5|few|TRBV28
CASSLARSYSNQPQHF
TGTGCCAGCAGTTTGGCCAGAAGCTATAGCAATCAGCCCCAGCATTTT
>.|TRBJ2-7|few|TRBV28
CASSSQTSYEQYF
TGTGCCAGCAGTTCCCAAACCTCCTACGAGCAGTACTTC
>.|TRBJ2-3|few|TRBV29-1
CSVGTRDTQYF
TGCAGCGTGGGGACCCGGGATACGCAGTATTTT
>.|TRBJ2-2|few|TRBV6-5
CASSKTRQNTGELFF
TGTGCCAGCAGCAAGACTCGACAGAACACCGGGGAGCTGTTTTTT
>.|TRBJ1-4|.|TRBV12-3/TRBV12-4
CASGATNEKLIF
TGTGCCAGTGGGGCGACTAATGAAAAACTGATTTTT
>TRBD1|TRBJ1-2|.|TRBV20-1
CSAREGQGRYGHTF
TGCAGTGCTAGGGAGGGACAGGGGCGCTATGGCCACACCTTC
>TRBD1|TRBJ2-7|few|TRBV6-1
CASSEGKGAPVLSSYEQYF
TGTGCCAGCAGTGAAGGAAAGGGGGCCCCCGTCTTAAGCTCCTACGAGCAGTACTTC
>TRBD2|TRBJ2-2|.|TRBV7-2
CASSIRLADTGELFF
TGTGCCAGCAGCATTAGACTAGCGGACACCGGGGAGCTGTTTTTT
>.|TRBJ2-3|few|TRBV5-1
CASSFSWRTSTDTQYF
TGCGCCAGCAGCTTTTCCTGGCGAACTAGCACAGATACGCAGTATTTT
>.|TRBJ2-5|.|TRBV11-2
CASSLVPLTGETQYF
TGTGCCAGCAGCTTAGTCCCCCTAACAGGGGAGACCCAGTACTTC
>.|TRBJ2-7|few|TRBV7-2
CASSALYEQYF
TGTGCCAGCAGCGCACTATACGAGCAGTACTTC
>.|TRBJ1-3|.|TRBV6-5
CASRAVGNTIYF
TGTGCCAGCAGGGCGGTAGGAAACACCATATATTTT
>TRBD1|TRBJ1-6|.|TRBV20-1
CSAKGAGDNSPLHF
TGCAGTGCTAAGGGGGCAGGGGATAATTCACCCCTCCACTTT
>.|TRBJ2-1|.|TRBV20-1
CSSEVSYNEQFF
TGCAGTTCCGAAGTCTCCTACAATGAGCAGTTCTTC
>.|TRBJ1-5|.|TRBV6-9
CASSYPSSNQPQHF
TGTGCCAGCAGTTATCCAAGTAGCAATCAGCCCCAGCATTTT
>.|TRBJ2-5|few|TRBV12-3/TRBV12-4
CASSLELLETQYF
TGTGCCAGCAGTTTGGAATTGTTAGAGACCCAGTACTTC
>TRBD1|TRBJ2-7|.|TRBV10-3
CAISESRDRASEQYF
TGTGCCATCAGTGAGAGCAGAGACAGGGCATCCGAGCAGTACTTC
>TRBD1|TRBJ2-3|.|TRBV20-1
CSASPQQGARDTQYF
TGCAGTGCTAGCCCCCAGCAGGGGGCGAGAGATACGCAGTATTTT
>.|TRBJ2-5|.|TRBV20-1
CSAPRGPQQETQYF
TGCAGTGCCCCTCGAGGACCGCAGCAAGAGACCCAGTACTTC
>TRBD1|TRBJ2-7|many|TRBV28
CASSLSTGGVGYEQYF
TGTGCCAGCAGTTTATCCACAGGGGGCGTTGGGTACGAGCAGTACTTC
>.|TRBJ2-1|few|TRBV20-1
CSAREGSAPYNEQFF
TGCAGTGCTAGGGAGGGGTCAGCCCCCTACAATGAGCAGTTCTTC
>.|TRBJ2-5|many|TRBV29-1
CSVEDSISPRQTWLETQYF
TGCAGCGTTGAAGATTCCATCTCCCCGAGACAGACCTGGCTGGAGACCCAGTACTTC
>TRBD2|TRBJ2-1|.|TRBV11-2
CASSSGGTSGNNEQFF
TGTGCCAGCAGCTCCGGGGGGACTAGCGGGAACAATGAGCAGTTCTTC
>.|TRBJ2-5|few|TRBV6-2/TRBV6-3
CASSYPNREETQYF
TGTGCCAGCAGTTACCCCAACAGGGAAGAGACCCAGTACTTC
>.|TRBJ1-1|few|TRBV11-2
CASSFRYDTEAFF
TGTGCCAGCAGCTTCCGCTATGACACTGAAGCTTTCTTT
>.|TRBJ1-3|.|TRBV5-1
CASSPQWSSGNTIYF
TGCGCCAGCAGTCCTCAGTGGAGCTCTGGAAACACCATATATTTT
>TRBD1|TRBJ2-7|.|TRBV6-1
CASRSTNWGQYEQYF
TGTGCCAGCAGATCAACCAATTGGGGACAGTACGAGCAGTACTTC
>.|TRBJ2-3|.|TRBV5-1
CASSLMTPTDTQYF
TGCGCCAGCAGCTTGATGACACCCACAGATACGCAGTATTTT
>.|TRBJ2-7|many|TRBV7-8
CASSLGSVSSYEQYF
TGTGCCAGCAGCTTAGGCTCAGTTAGCTCCTACGAGCAGTACTTC
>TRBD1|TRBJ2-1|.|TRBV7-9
CAGSLQGAYNEQFF
TGTGCCGGCAGCCTCCAGGGGGCCTACAATGAGCAGTTCTTC
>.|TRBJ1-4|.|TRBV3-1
CASSQGGTYEKLFF
TGTGCCAGCAGCCAAGGGGGAACCTATGAAAAACTGTTTTTT
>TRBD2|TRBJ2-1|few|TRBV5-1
CASSFGTSGSSYNEQFF
TGCGCCAGCAGCTTCGGGACTAGCGGCAGCTCCTACAATGAGCAGTTCTTC
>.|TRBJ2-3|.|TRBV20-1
CSAIRAYFTDTQYF
TGCAGTGCTATTAGGGCCTACTTCACAGATACGCAGTATTTT